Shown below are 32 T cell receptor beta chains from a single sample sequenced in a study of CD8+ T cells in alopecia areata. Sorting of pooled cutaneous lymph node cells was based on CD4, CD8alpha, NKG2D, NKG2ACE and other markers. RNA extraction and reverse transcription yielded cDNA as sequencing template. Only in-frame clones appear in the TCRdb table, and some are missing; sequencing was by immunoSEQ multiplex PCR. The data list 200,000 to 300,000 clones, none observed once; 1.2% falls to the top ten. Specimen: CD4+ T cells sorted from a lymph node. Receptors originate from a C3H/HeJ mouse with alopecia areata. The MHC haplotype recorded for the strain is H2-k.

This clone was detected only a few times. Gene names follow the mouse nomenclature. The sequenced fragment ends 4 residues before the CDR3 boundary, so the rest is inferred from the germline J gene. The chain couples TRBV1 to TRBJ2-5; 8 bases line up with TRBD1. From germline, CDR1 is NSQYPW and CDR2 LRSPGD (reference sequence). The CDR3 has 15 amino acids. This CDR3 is CTCSADQGALDTQYF. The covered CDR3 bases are TGCACCTGCAGTGCAGATCAGGGGGCGCTAGAC.

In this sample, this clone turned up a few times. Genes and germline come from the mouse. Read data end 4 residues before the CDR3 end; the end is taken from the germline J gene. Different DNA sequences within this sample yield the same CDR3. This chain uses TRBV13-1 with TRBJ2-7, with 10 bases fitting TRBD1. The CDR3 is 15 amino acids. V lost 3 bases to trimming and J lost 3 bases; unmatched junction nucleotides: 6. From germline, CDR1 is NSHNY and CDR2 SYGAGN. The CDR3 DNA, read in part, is TGTGCCAGCAGTGCAACCGGGACAGGGGTCTAT. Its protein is CASSATGTGVY. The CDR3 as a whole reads CASSATGTGVYEQYF.

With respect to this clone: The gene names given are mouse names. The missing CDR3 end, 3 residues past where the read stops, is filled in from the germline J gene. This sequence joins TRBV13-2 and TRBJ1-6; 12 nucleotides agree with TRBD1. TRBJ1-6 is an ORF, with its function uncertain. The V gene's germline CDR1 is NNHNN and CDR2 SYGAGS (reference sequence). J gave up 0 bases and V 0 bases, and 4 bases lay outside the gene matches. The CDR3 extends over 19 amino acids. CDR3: CASGDARDRGRSYNSPLYF. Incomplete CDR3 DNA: TGTGCCAGCGGTGATGCAAGGGACAGGGGGCGTTCCTATAATTCGCCC.

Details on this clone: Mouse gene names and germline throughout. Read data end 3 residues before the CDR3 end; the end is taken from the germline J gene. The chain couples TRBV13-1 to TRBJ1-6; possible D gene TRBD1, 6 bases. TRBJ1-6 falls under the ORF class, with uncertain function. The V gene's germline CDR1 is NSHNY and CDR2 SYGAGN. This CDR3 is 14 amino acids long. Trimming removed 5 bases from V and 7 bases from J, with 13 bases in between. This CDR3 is CASRNRVDNSPLYF. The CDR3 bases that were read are TGTGCCAGCAGAAACAGGGTTGACAATTCGCCC.

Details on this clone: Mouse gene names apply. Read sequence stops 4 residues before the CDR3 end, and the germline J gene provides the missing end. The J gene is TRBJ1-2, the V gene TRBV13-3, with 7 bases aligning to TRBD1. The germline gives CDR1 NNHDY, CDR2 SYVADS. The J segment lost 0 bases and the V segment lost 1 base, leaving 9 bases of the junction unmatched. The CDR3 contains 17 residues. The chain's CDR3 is CASSDHRGGLANSDYTF. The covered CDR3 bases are TGTGCCAGCAGTGATCACAGGGGAGGTCTCGCAAACTCC.

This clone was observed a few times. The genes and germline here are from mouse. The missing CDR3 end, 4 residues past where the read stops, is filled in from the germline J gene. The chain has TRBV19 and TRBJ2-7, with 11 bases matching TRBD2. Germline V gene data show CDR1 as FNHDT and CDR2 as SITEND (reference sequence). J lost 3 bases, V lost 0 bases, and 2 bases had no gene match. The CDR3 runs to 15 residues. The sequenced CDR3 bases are TGTGCCAGCAGTATAGAGGGGACTGGGGGCTAT. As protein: CASSIEGTGGY. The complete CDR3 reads CASSIEGTGGYEQYF.

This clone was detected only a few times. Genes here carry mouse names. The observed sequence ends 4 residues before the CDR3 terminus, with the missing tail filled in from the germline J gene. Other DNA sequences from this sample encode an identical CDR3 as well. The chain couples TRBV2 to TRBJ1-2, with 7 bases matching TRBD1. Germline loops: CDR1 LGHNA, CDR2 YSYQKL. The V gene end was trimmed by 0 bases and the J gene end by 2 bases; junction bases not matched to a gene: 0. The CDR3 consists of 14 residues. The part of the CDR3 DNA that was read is TGTGCCAGCAGCCAAGACAGGGGGAACTCC. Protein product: CASSQDRGNS. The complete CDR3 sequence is CASSQDRGNSDYTF. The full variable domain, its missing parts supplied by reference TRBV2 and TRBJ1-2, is DPKIIQKPKYLVAVTGSEKILICEQYLGHNAMYWYRQSAKKPLEFMFSYSYQKLMDNQTASSRFQPQSSKKNHLDLQITALKPDDSATYFCASSQDRGNSDYTFGSGTRLLVI.

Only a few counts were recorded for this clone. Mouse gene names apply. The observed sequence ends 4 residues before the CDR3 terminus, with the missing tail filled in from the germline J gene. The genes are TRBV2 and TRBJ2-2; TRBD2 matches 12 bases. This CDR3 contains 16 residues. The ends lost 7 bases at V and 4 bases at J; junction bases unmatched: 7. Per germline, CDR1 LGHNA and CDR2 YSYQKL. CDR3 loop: CASMPGTGGLTGQLYF. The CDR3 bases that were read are TGTGCCAGCATGCCCGGGACTGGGGGGCTCACCGGG.

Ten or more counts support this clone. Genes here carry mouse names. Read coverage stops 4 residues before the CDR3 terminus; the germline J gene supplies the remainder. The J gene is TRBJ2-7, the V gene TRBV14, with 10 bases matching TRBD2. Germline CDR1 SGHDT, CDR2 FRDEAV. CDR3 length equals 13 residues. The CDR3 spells CASNYWGGYEQYF. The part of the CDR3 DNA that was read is TGTGCCAGCAATTACTGGGGGGGGTAT.

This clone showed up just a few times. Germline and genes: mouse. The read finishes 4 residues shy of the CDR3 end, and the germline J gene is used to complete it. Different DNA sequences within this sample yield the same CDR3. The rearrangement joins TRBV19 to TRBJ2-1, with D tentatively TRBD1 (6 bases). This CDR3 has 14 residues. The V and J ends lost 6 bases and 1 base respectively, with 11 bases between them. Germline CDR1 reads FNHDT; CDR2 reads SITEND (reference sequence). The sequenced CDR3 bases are TGTGCCAGCACCCGGGGACAAAACTATGCT. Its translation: CASTRGQNYA. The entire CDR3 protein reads CASTRGQNYAEQFF.

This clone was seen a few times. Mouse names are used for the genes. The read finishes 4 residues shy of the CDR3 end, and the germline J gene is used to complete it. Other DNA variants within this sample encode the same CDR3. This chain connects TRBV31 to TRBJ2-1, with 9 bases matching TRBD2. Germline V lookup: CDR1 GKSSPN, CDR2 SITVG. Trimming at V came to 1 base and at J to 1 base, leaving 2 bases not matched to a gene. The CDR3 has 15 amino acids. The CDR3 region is CAWSPGTGNYAEQFF. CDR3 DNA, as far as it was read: TGTGCCTGGAGTCCCGGGACTGGGAACTATGCT.

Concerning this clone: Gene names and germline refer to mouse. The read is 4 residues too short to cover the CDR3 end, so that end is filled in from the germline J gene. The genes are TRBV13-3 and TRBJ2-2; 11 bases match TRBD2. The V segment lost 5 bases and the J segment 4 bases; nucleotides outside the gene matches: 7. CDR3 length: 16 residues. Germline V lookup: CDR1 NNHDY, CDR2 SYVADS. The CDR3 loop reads CASRARLGGSTGQLYF. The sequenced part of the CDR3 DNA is TGTGCCAGCAGAGCCCGACTGGGGGGGAGCACCGGG.

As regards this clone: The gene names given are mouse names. Here the CDR3 reads CASSQDKGSPLYF. The sequenced part of the CDR3 DNA is TGTGCCAGCAGCCAAGATAAGGGTTCGCCC. The genes are TRBV5 and TRBJ1-6; no clear D. The read terminates 3 residues before the CDR3 end, so the remaining end is supplied by the germline J gene. TRBJ1-6 is recorded as an ORF, its role being uncertain. V was trimmed by 0 bases and J by 9 bases, leaving 6 bases between them. The CDR3 is made up of 13 amino acids. Germline assignment: CDR1 LGHNA and CDR2 YNLKQL (reference sequence).

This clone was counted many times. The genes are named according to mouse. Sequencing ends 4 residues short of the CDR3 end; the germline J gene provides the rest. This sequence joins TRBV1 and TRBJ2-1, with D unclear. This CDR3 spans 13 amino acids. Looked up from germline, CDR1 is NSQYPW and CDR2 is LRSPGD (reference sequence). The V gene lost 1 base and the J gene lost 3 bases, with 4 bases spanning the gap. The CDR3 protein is CTCSAGVYAEQFF. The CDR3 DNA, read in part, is TGCACCTGCAGTGCAGGGGTCTATGCT. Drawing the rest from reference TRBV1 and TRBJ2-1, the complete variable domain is VTLLEQNPRWRLVPRGQAVNLRCILKNSQYPWMSWYQQDLQKQLQWLFTLRSPGDKEVKSLPGADYLATRVTDTELRLQVANMSQGRTLYCTCSAGVYAEQFFGPGTRLTVL.

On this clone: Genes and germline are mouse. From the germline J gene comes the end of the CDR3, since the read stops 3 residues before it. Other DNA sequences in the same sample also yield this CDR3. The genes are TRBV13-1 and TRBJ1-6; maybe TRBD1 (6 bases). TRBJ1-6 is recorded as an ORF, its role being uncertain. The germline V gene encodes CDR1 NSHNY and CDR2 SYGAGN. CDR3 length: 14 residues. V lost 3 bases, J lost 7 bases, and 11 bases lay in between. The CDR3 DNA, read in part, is TGTGCCAGCAGTGGTGGACAGACGAATTCGCCC. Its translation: CASSGGQTNSP. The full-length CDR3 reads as CASSGGQTNSPLYF.

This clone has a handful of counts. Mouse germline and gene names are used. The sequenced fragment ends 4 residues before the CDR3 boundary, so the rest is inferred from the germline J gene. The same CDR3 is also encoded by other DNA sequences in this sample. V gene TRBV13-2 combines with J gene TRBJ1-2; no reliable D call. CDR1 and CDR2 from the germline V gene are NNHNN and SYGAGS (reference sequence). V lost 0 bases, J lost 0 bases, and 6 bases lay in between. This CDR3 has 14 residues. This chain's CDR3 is CASGDGQTNSDYTF. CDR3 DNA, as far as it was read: TGTGCCAGCGGTGATGGTCAAACAAACTCC.

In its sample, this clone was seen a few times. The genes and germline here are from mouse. The CDR3 region is CTCSADDWFQDTQYF. CDR3 bases read: TGCACCTGCAGTGCAGACGACTGGTTTCAAGAC. The V and J genes are TRBV1 and TRBJ2-5, with a possible D match to TRBD2 (6 bases). The CDR3 end lies 4 residues beyond the end of the read and is filled in from the germline J gene. This CDR3 has 15 amino acids. Germline V gene sequence: CDR1 NSQYPW, CDR2 LRSPGD (reference sequence). V lost 0 bases to trimming and J lost 3 bases, with 10 bases between them.

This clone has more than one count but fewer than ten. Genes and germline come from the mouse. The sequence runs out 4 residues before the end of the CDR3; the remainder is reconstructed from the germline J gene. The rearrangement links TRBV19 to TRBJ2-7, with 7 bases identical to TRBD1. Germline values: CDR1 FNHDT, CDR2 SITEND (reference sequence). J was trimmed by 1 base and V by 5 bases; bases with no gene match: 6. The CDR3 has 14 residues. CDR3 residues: CASSIQGVSYEQYF. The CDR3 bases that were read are TGTGCCAGCAGCATCCAGGGGGTTTCCTAT.

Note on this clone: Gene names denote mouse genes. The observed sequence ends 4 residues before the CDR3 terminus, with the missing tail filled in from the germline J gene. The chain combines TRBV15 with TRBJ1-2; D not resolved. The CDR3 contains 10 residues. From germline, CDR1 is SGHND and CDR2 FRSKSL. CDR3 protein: CASSSTDYTF. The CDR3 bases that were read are TGTGCCAGCAGTTCCACC.

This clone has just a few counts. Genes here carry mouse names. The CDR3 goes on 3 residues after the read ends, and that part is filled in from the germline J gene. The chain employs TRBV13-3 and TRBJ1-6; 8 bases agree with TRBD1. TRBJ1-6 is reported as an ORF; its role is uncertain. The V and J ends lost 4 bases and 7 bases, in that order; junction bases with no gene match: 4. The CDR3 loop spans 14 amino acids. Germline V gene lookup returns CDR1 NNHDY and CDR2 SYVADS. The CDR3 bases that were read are TGTGCCAGCAGTTTGACAGGGGTCAATTCGCCC. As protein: CASSLTGVNSP. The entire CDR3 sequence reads CASSLTGVNSPLYF.

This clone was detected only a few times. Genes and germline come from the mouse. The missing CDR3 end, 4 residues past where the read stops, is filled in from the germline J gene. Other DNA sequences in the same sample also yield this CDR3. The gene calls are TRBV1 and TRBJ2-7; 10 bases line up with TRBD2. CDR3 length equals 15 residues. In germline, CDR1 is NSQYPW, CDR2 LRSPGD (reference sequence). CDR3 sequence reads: CTCSADRTGGYEQYF. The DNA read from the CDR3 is TGCACCTGCAGTGCAGATCGGACTGGGGGATAT. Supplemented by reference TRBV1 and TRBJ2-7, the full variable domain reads VTLLEQNPRWRLVPRGQAVNLRCILKNSQYPWMSWYQQDLQKQLQWLFTLRSPGDKEVKSLPGADYLATRVTDTELRLQVANMSQGRTLYCTCSADRTGGYEQYFGPGTRLTVL.

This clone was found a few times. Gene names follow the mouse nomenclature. The part of the CDR3 DNA that was read is TGTGCCAGCGGTGAATCGGGACACCACACA. Translated, it gives CASGESGHHT. The CDR3, in full, reads CASGESGHHTEVFF. J is TRBJ1-1 and V is TRBV13-2; TRBD1 might be the D (6 bases). The read halts 4 residues ahead of the CDR3 end, with the missing end drawn from the germline J gene. Trimming removed 2 bases at V and 3 bases at J, with 11 bases between. CDR1 and CDR2 (germline): NNHNN, SYGAGS (reference sequence). The CDR3 length is 14 residues.

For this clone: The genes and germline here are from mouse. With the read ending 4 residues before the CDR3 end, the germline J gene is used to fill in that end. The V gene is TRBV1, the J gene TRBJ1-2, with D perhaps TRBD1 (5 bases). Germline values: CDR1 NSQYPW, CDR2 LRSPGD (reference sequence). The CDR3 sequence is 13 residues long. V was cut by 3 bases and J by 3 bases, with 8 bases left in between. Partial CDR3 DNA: TGCACCTGCAGTGCCCAGGGAGACTCC. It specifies CTCSAQGDS. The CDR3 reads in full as CTCSAQGDSDYTF.

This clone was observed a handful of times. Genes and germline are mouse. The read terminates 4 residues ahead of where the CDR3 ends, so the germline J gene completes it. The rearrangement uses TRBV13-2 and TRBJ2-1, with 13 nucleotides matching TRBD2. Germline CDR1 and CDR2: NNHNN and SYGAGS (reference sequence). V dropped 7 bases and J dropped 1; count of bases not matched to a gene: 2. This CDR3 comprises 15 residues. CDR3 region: CASRDWGGNYAEQFF. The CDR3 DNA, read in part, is TGTGCCAGCCGGGACTGGGGGGGGAACTATGCT.

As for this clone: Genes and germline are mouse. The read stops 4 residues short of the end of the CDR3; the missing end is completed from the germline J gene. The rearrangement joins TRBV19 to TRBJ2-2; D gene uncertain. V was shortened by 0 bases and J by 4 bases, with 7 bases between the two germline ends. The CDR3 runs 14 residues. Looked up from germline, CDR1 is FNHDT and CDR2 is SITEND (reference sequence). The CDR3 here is CASSIGVSTGQLYF. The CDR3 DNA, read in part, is TGTGCCAGCAGTATAGGGGTGAGCACCGGG.

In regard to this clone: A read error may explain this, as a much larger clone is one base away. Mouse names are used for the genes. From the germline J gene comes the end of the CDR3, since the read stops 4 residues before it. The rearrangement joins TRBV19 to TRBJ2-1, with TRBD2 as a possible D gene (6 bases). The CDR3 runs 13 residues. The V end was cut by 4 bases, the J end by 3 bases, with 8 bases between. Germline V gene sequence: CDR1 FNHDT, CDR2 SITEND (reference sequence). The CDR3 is CASSLGVYAEQFF. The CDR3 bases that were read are TGTGCCAGCAGTTTGGGGGTCTATGCT.

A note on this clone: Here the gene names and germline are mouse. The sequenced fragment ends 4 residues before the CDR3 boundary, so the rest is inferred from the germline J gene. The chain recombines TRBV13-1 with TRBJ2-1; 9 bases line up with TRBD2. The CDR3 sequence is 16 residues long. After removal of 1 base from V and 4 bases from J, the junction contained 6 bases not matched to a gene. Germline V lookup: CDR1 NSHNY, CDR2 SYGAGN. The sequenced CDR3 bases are TGTGCCAGCAGTGATTTATGGGGGGGCGTATATGCT. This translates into CASSDLWGGVYA. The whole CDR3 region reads CASSDLWGGVYAEQFF.

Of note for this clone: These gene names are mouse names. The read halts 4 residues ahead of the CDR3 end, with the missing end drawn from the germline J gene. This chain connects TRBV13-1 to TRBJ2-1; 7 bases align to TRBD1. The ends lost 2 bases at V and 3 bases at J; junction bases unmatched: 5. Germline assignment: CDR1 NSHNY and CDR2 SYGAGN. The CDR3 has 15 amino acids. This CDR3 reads CASSEDREAYAEQFF. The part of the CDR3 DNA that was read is TGTGCCAGCAGTGAAGACAGGGAGGCCTATGCT.

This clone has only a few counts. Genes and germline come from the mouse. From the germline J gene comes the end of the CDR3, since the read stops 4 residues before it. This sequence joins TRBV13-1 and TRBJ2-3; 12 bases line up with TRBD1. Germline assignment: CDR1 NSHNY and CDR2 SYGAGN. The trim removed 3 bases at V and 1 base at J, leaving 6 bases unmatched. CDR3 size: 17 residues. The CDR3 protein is CASSGDRGQGGAETLYF. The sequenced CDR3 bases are TGTGCCAGCAGTGGGGACAGGGGGCAAGGGGGTGCAGAA.

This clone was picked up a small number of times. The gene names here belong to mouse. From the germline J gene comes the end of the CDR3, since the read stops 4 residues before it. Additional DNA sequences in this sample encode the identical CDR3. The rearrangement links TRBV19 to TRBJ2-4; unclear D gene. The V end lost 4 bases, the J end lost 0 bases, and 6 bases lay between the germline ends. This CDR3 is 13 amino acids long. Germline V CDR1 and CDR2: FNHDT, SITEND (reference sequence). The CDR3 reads CASSPSSQNTLYF. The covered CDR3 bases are TGTGCCAGCAGTCCGTCTAGTCAAAAC.

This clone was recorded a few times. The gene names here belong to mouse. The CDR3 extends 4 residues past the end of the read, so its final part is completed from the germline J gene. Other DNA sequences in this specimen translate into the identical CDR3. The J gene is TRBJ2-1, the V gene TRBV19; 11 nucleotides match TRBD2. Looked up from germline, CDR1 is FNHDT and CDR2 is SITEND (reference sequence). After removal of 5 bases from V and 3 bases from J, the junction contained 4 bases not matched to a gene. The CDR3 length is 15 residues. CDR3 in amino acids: CASSPGLGGYAEQFF. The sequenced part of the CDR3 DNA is TGTGCCAGCAGCCCTGGACTGGGGGGCTATGCT.

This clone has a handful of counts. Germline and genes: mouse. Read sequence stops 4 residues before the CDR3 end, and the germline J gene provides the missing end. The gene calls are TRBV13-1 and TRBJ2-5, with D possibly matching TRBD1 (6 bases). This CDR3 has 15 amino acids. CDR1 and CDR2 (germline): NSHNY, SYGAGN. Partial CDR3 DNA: TGTGCCAGCAGTGGCCCGGCGAGGGGGAGTGAC. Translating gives CASSGPARGSD. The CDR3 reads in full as CASSGPARGSDTQYF.